These T cell receptor beta chains were read from a single sample in a study of blood T cell repertoires in COVID-19. Sequencing used immunoSEQ multiplex PCR; TCRdb keeps in-frame clones, though not all of them. The sample lists about 210,000 clones, 65% to 85% occurring once. Sample: peripheral blood. These TCRs come from a human donor in a cohort sampled during active COVID-19. CDR3s include the opening cysteine and the closing phenylalanine or tryptophan. Fields, in order: J gene, V gene, CDR3 protein.

j_call: TRBJ1-4
v_call: TRBV19
cdr3_aa: CASSIASGGNSEKLFF

j_call: TRBJ1-6
v_call: TRBV28
cdr3_aa: CASSTPGEGDSPLHF

j_call: TRBJ1-2
v_call: TRBV5-1
cdr3_aa: CASSIVPGQGADGYTF

j_call: TRBJ2-3
v_call: TRBV7-3
cdr3_aa: CASSYGQGTDTQYF

j_call: TRBJ1-1
v_call: TRBV30
cdr3_aa: CAWSVSGTGVSFF

j_call: TRBJ2-2
v_call: TRBV6-5
cdr3_aa: CASCNLGGNTGELFF

j_call: TRBJ2-1
v_call: TRBV12-3/TRBV12-4
cdr3_aa: CASSWDRINEQFF

j_call: TRBJ1-1
v_call: TRBV19
cdr3_aa: CASRTKGGARNTEAFF

j_call: TRBJ1-4
v_call: TRBV11-2
cdr3_aa: CASSFTTGSATNEKLFF

j_call: TRBJ2-5
v_call: TRBV5-4
cdr3_aa: CASSFTSGSGKTQYF

j_call: TRBJ2-2
v_call: TRBV9
cdr3_aa: CASSPQGPADGELFF

j_call: TRBJ2-3
v_call: TRBV7-2
cdr3_aa: CASSFGVSGDTQYF

j_call: TRBJ2-1
v_call: TRBV7-2
cdr3_aa: CASSLGSPSGDYNEQFF

j_call: TRBJ2-1
v_call: TRBV25-1
cdr3_aa: CASSETHRGTSGSYEQFF

j_call: TRBJ1-4
v_call: TRBV3-1/TRBV3-2
cdr3_aa: CASSQYSNEKLFF

j_call: TRBJ2-1
v_call: TRBV6-5
cdr3_aa: CASSYGGVEQFF

j_call: TRBJ1-5
v_call: TRBV10-3
cdr3_aa: CAISGTGYSNQPQHF

j_call: TRBJ2-3
v_call: TRBV27
cdr3_aa: CASSSAAGTDTQYF

j_call: TRBJ2-7
v_call: TRBV4-1
cdr3_aa: CASSQRPGGSSYEQYF

j_call: TRBJ2-7
v_call: TRBV4-2
cdr3_aa: CASSPGLELGEQYF

j_call: TRBJ2-6
v_call: TRBV24-1
cdr3_aa: CATGRVGANVLTF

j_call: TRBJ1-5
v_call: TRBV6-5
cdr3_aa: CASSQGYGNQPQHF

j_call: TRBJ2-7
v_call: TRBV10-2
cdr3_aa: CASSDRQGAMNEQYF

j_call: TRBJ2-1
v_call: TRBV28
cdr3_aa: CASSPGGRYNEQFF

j_call: TRBJ2-3
v_call: TRBV18
cdr3_aa: CASSTRLAGLAGDTQYF

j_call: TRBJ2-7
v_call: TRBV7-2
cdr3_aa: CASSPRLAGLSSSYEQYF

j_call: TRBJ1-5
v_call: TRBV15
cdr3_aa: CATSRDRSSNQPQHF

j_call: TRBJ1-1
v_call: TRBV4-3
cdr3_aa: CASSLGRGVTEAFF

j_call: TRBJ2-1
v_call: TRBV5-1
cdr3_aa: CASSFVAGGQDEQFF

j_call: TRBJ1-1
v_call: TRBV6-1
cdr3_aa: CASSVGQGGSMNTEAFF

j_call: TRBJ1-6
v_call: TRBV6-4
cdr3_aa: CASSLMPGQGRSPLHF

j_call: TRBJ1-1
v_call: TRBV29-1
cdr3_aa: CSGRGTGQGAAFF

j_call: TRBJ1-2
v_call: TRBV30
cdr3_aa: CAWSVSGVDYGYTF

j_call: TRBJ2-5
v_call: TRBV11-2
cdr3_aa: CASSFGYQETQYF

j_call: TRBJ2-7
v_call: TRBV5-1
cdr3_aa: CASSPDPGTGAYEQYF

j_call: TRBJ2-1
v_call: TRBV7-9
cdr3_aa: CASSSYEQFF

j_call: TRBJ1-2
v_call: TRBV3-1/TRBV3-2
cdr3_aa: CASRPGTSTGGYTF

j_call: TRBJ1-6
v_call: TRBV5-1
cdr3_aa: CASSRGTNSPLHF

j_call: TRBJ2-3
v_call: TRBV7-9
cdr3_aa: CASSSSGQFTDTQYF

j_call: TRBJ2-5
v_call: TRBV7-9
cdr3_aa: CASSFSGETQYF

j_call: TRBJ2-7
v_call: TRBV28
cdr3_aa: CASSLSHSKKQYF